These 9 T cell receptor beta chains share one sample of origin, sequenced in a study of siplizumab effects on memory and regulatory T cells. Assay used: immunoSEQ multiplex PCR; TCRdb lists only in-frame clones, some missing. This repertoire shows 90,000 to 130,000 clones, more than 90% found once; its top ten account for 1.3%. Sample: CD4+ T cells sorted from blood. These receptors all stem from a human donor in good health.

This clone was picked up a small number of times. The chain combines TRBV14 with TRBJ1-2; weak D call: TRBD1 (6 bases). V was cut by 2 bases and J by 0 bases, with 16 bases left in between. This CDR3 spans 17 amino acids. Per germline, CDR1 SGHDN and CDR2 FVKESK. The CDR3: CASSQPVGGTANYGYTF. DNA for the CDR3: TGTGCCAGCAGCCAACCTGTAGGGGGAACGGCTAACTATGGCTACACCTTC.

The V and J genes are TRBV9 and TRBJ2-2; D gene ambiguous. The CDR3 runs 13 residues. Trimming stripped 4 bases from V and 7 bases from J, with 11 bases between. Germline V gene data show CDR1 as SGDLS and CDR2 as YYNGEE. CDR3 sequence: CASSQRTDGELFF. The CDR3 coding sequence is TGTGCCAGCAGCCAACGGACCGACGGGGAGCTGTTTTTT.

J is TRBJ1-5 and V is TRBV19; 8 nucleotides agree with TRBD1. J lost 6 bases, V lost 5 bases, and 18 bases had no gene match. The germline V gene encodes CDR1 LNHDA and CDR2 SQIVND (reference sequence). The CDR3 has 18 amino acids. In DNA, the CDR3 is TGTGCCAGTAGTCGCCCACTTCCGTCAGGGGGCCGGGTTCAGCCCCAGCATTTT. This gives the protein CASSRPLPSGGRVQPQHF.

In its sample, this clone was seen a few times. This chain joins TRBV7-9 and TRBJ2-2, with D tentatively TRBD1 (5 bases). Germline assignment: CDR1 SEHNR and CDR2 FQNEAQ (reference sequence). V was pared by 2 bases and J by 5 bases, with 12 bases between. The CDR3 is 15 amino acids. The CDR3 loop is CASSLWGRDTGELFF. In DNA, the CDR3 is TGTGCCAGCAGCTTATGGGGCAGGGATACCGGGGAGCTGTTTTTT. Full variable domain (outside the CDR3, taken from reference TRBV7-9 and TRBJ2-2): DTGVSQNPRHKITKRGQNVTFRCDPISEHNRLYWYRQTLGQGPEFLTYFQNEAQLEKSRLLSDRFSAERPKGSFSTLEIQRTEQGDSAMYLCASSLWGRDTGELFFGEGSRLTVL.

The V and J genes are TRBV12-2 and TRBJ1-1. TRBV12-2 has pseudogene status. The CDR3 is 15 amino acids. The CDR3 region is CASRLALDYNTEAFF. CDR3 nucleotides: TGTGCAAGTCGCTTAGCGCTGGATTACAACACTGAAGCTTTCTTT.

This clone was detected once. The chain carries TRBV28 and TRBJ1-5; D is undetermined. From germline, CDR1 is MDHEN and CDR2 SYDVKM. The V end lost 0 bases, the J end lost 1 base, and 16 bases lay between the germline ends. The CDR3 extends over 18 amino acids. CDR3 loop: CASSLWPGRGGSNQPQHF. The CDR3 nucleotides read TGTGCCAGCAGTTTATGGCCCGGACGGGGTGGGAGCAATCAGCCCCAGCATTTT.

This rearrangement joins TRBV25-1 to TRBJ2-3, with TRBD2 identical over 13 bases. Germline V CDR1 and CDR2: MGHDK, SYGVNS. Unmatched junction bases numbered 11, after V lost 8 bases and J lost 6 bases. The CDR3 runs 16 residues. CDR3 loop: CASSRTSGRMVDTQYF. The DNA of the CDR3 is TGTGCCAGCTCCCGGACTAGCGGGAGAATGGTGGATACGCAGTATTTT.

This chain links TRBV2 with TRBJ2-1; TRBD2 agrees at 10 bases. The germline V gene encodes CDR1 SNHLY and CDR2 FYNNEI. V lost 9 bases to trimming and J lost 0 bases; unmatched junction nucleotides: 5. The CDR3 is made up of 15 amino acids. CDR3 bases: TGTGCCAGTAGAGAGCGGGAGGGCTCCTACAATGAGCAGTTCTTC. It codes for CASREREGSYNEQFF.

J is TRBJ1-1 and V is TRBV29-1, with D possibly TRBD1 on 6 matching bases. Germline-derived CDR1 and CDR2 are SQVTM and ANQGSEA. V was shortened by 4 bases and J by 0 bases, with 9 bases between the two germline ends. The CDR3 totals 13 residues. CDR3 in amino acids: CSVGQAMNTEAFF. As DNA, the CDR3 is TGCAGCGTTGGACAGGCCATGAACACTGAAGCTTTCTTT. Full variable domain (outside the CDR3, taken from reference TRBV29-1 and TRBJ1-1): SAVISQKPSRDICQRGTSLTIQCQVDSQVTMMFWYRQQPGQSLTLIATANQGSEATYESGFVIDKFPISRPNLTFSTLTVSNMSPEDSSIYLCSVGQAMNTEAFFGQGTRLTVV.